This T cell receptor beta chain was recorded in a study of human T cells and chemical hapten exposure. Background on the study: Patch tests put 0.01% DPC on the upper back, read at 6 days. Broader study findings: The count of PT1 expanded TCRs correlated positively with patch test score. Relative to controls, expanded TCRs formed significantly more large CDR3 similarity clusters.

The time point was: patch test 1, 2 weeks after DPC sensitization. As to treatment: therapeutic diphenylcyclopropenone sensitization with weekly scalp DPC. During construction of the library, unique molecular identifiers were attached to individual cDNA molecules for quantitative, reproducible TCR counting. TCRdb re-analysed the RACE reads in MiXCR, keeping a single row per CDR3 protein. Among tens of thousands of distinct CDR3 sequences listed, 10% to 13% were seen once. This CDR3 region has 14 residues. The V and J ends lost 8 bases and 0 bases respectively, with 11 bases between them. CDR1 is MNHNY and CDR2 is SVGAGI in the germline V gene (reference sequence). The sample holds a few counts of this clonotype. What it recognizes is unknown.

The V gene is TRBV6-6, the J gene TRBJ2-4, with D maybe TRBD1 (6 bases). Material: whole blood, obtained in connection with sensitization to the hapten diphenylcyclopropenone (DPC). This sequence was found in a middle-aged man with alopecia areata. Some clones in this sample may be carry-over from other donors' samples. The DNA for the CDR3 is TGTGCCAGCGCAGGGACACTAGCCAAAAACATTCAGTACTTC. It is translated as CASAGTLAKNIQYF.